Below are 6 T cell receptor beta chains sequenced from a single sample in a study of response to subunit inactivated influenza vaccine. From the RT-PCR reads, TCRdb called clonotypes with MiXCR, one entry per CDR3 protein. In the table there are about 700,000 distinct CDR3 sequences, 12% to 15% of which are singletons. The input for sequencing was PBMCs from blood, taken around two weeks before vaccination. The receptor source for this set is a middle-aged man who received an inactivated influenza vaccine.

V and J are TRBV3-1 and TRBJ1-4; TRBD1 is a possible D gene (5 bases). Looked up from germline, CDR1 is LGHDT and CDR2 is YNNKEL (reference sequence). Trimming took off 5 bases at V and 0 bases at J, with 16 bases between the two ends. The CDR3 has 17 residues. The CDR3 DNA is TGTGCCAGCAGCTCAGGGACCCTCTACGCAACTAATGAAAAACTGTTTTTT. Its translation is CASSSGTLYATNEKLFF.

A few counts support this clonotype. The V gene is TRBV3-1, the J gene TRBJ2-7, with TRBD2 as a possible D gene (6 bases). Deletions cut 4 bases from V and 2 bases from J, with 15 bases between. The germline gives CDR1 LGHDT, CDR2 YNNKEL (reference sequence). This CDR3 has 15 amino acids. This chain's CDR3 is CASSPRLVATYEQYF. In DNA, the CDR3 is TGTGCCAGCAGCCCACGACTAGTAGCCACCTACGAGCAGTACTTC.

This clonotype was detected only a few times. The rearrangement uses TRBV18 and TRBJ2-4; D remains unclear. The germline V gene has CDR1 KGHSH and CDR2 LQKENI. CDR3 length: 14 residues. V gave up 3 bases and J gave up 1 base, with 7 bases separating them. DNA of the CDR3: TGTGCCAGCTCACCGACCAGCGCCAAAAACATTCAGTACTTC. This sequence encodes CASSPTSAKNIQYF. The whole variable domain, remainder taken from reference TRBV18 and TRBJ2-4, is NAGVMQNPRHLVRRRGQEARLRCSPMKGHSHVYWYRQLPEEGLKFMVYLQKENIIDESGMPKERFSAEFPKEGPSILRIQQVVRGDSAAYFCASSPTSAKNIQYFGAGTRLSVL.

The J gene is TRBJ2-7, the V gene TRBV19; 12 bases align to TRBD2. V lost 3 bases to trimming and J lost 3 bases; unmatched junction nucleotides: 3. Looked up from germline, CDR1 is LNHDA and CDR2 is SQIVND (reference sequence). This CDR3 has 15 amino acids. CDR3 region: CASSMKLAGGYEQYF. As DNA, the CDR3 is TGTGCCAGTAGTATGAAACTAGCGGGGGGCTACGAGCAGTACTTC. The full variable domain, rest sourced from reference TRBV19 and TRBJ2-7, is DGGITQSPKYLFRKEGQNVTLSCEQNLNHDAMYWYRQDPGQGLRLIYYSQIVNDFQKGDIAEGYSVSREKKESFPLTVTSAQKNPTAFYLCASSMKLAGGYEQYFGPGTRLTVT.

This sequence joins TRBV3-1 and TRBJ2-7; TRBD1 aligns across 7 bases. With 5 bases clipped from V and 6 bases from J, the junction kept 1 base outside the gene matches. The germline CDR1 and CDR2 sequences are LGHDT and YNNKEL (reference sequence). The CDR3 is 11 residues long. Written as DNA, the CDR3 is TGTGCCAGCAGCAACAGGGGCGAGCAGTACTTC. Protein sequence: CASSNRGEQYF.

This clonotype was detected only a few times. CDR3 amino acids: CASGRGVTMQGVDEQFF. The CDR3 DNA is TGTGCTAGTGGTCGGGGGGTAACAATGCAGGGGGTCGATGAGCAGTTCTTC. This chain joins TRBV12-5 and TRBJ2-1, with D possibly being TRBD1 or TRBD2 (7 bases each). Germline V gene data show CDR1 as LGHNT and CDR2 as FRNRAP. Trimming left V 5 bases short and J 8 bases short, with 25 bases between. There are 17 residues in the CDR3. The full variable domain, its missing parts supplied by reference TRBV12-5 and TRBJ2-1, is DARVTQTPRHKVTEMGQEVTMRCQPILGHNTVFWYRQTMMQGLELLAYFRNRAPLDDSGMPKDRFSAEMPDATLATLKIQPSEPRDSAVYFCASGRGVTMQGVDEQFFGPGTRLTVL.